The TCR beta chain under discussion was sequenced for a study of T cells in tuberculosis (dated by TCRdb to 2016 to 2018). In terms of the full investigation: The study combined CD1B tetramers and high-throughput TCR immunosequencing to characterize T cells specific for the mycobacterial lipid antigen glucose monomycolate (GMM). With 9 to 10 people per group, a South African clinical cohort compared IGRA-negative adolescents, IGRA-positive adolescents with latent tuberculosis, and adults with active tuberculosis. PBMC from patients with active tuberculosis were archived either before the start of standard anti-tuberculosis treatment or within 7 days of starting that treatment. The study at large found these results: Using GEM motif frequencies, a classifier achieved 60% to 70% accuracy, whereas a classifier built on the diverse GMM-specific repertoire got to under 90% accuracy (AUROC 0.90). Clinical samples were selected based on which cryopreserved specimens were available, and the active tuberculosis cases were adults whereas the controls were adolescents. Active tuberculosis TCR-alpha repertoires showed smaller mean NN-distances to GMM-specific TCRs than IGRA-negative controls, suggesting clonal expansion of these TCRs. The smaller NN-distances were partly driven by shorter CDR3-alpha lengths in active tuberculosis patients, and the difference for TCR-beta did not reach statistical significance.

The immunoSEQ multiplex PCR assay was used to generate TCR libraries, with TCR-beta and/or TCR-alpha/delta assays applied to each sample. The amplified TCR libraries were sequenced using the Illumina high-throughput platform. From the authors' description of their analysis: Clustering and dimensionality reduction relied on pairwise TCRdist distances among GMM-specific receptors from T cells that were either sorted ex vivo or expanded in vitro. Each clinical repertoire was scored by mean NN-distance, the average TCRdist to the nearest 10% of tetramer-positive reference sequences. To compute GEM TCR motif frequency, the fraction of unique TCRs matching known GEM sequences by V/J usage and CDR3 length was calculated. Linear discriminant analysis with leave-one-out cross-validation, implemented in scikit-learn, was used to classify active tuberculosis. Drawn from immuneACCESS, this table holds only the in-frame rearrangements with V and J called that TCRdb kept. Clones are partly lost; checked studies trace under half to an unresolved V gene and leave the rest unexplained. D and trimming come from the DNA, and the V and J calls and clone size come from that table. The sample profile shows tens of thousands of clones; roughly 94% of them were found once. Around 4.7% of the sample is in the top ten clones.

This clone was observed a handful of times. Its antigen remains undetermined. No base quality information exists; no much larger clone differs at one position. Per the publication, the time point label means: new active TB diagnosis, blood taken before or within 7 days of starting treatment. The patients with active tuberculosis were newly diagnosed, HIV-seronegative South African adults aged 18 years or older. Active tuberculosis was confirmed by positive sputum smear microscopy and/or positive M. tuberculosis culture. Unsorted cryopreserved PBMC were immunosequenced, covering on average about 100,000 T cells per clinical donor. Deletion took 0 bases off V and 1 base off J, with a span of 7 bases between the germline ends. The CDR3 measures 15 amino acids from cysteine to phenylalanine. Only CDR3 DNA remains: 45 bases, in frame from the first base. From a lookup of the germline V gene, CDR1 and CDR2 are MNHEY and SVGAGI.

The sample was PBMCs, taken at tuberculosis diagnosis. The source of this sequence is an adult with tuberculosis. The chain joins TRBV6-5 to TRBJ1-3; a confident D gene designation cannot be given. CDR3 sequence: CASSYSRGSGNTIYF. The nucleotide sequence is TGTGCCAGCAGTTACTCGCGAGGGTCTGGAAACACCATATATTTT.